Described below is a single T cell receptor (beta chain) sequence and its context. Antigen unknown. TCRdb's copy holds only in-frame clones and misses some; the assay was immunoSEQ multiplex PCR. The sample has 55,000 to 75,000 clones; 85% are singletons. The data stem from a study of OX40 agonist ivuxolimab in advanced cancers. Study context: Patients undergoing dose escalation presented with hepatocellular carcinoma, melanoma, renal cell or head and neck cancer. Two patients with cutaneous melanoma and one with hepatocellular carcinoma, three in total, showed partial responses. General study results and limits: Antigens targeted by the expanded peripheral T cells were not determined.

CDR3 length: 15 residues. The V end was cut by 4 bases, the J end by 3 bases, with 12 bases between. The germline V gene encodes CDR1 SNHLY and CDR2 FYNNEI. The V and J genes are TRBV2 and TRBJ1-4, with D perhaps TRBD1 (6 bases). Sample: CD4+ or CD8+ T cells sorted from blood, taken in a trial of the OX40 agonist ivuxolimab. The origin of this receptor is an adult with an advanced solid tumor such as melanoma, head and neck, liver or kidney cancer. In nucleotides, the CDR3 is TGTGCCAGCAGTGTACAGGGTATGGCTAATGAAAAACTGTTTTTT. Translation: CASSVQGMANEKLFF.